This T cell receptor beta chain was identified during a study of blood T cell repertoires in COVID-19. Study-level information: COVID-19 samples, acute and convalescent, were from the United States, Italy and Spain.

Per the original methods: Reference gene primer amplification gave nucleated cell count estimates. TCRdb's copy holds only in-frame clones and misses some; the assay was immunoSEQ multiplex PCR. V and J calls and clone size come straight from that table; D and trimming were deduced from the DNA. The sample lists 150,000 to 200,000 clones; roughly 83% were seen once. Germline loops: CDR1 MRHNA, CDR2 SNTAGT. The ends lost 6 bases at V and 10 bases at J; junction bases unmatched: 9. This CDR3 has 14 amino acids. This clone appeared a single time. Specimen: peripheral blood. The TCR originated in a woman in her thirties or forties with COVID-19, enrolled during active disease. This chain joins TRBV6-4 and TRBJ1-6; 7 bases are shared with TRBD1. CDR3 in DNA: TGTGCCAGCAGGCGGCGACAGGGTGTATCACCCCTCCACTTT. Protein: CASRRRQGVSPLHF.